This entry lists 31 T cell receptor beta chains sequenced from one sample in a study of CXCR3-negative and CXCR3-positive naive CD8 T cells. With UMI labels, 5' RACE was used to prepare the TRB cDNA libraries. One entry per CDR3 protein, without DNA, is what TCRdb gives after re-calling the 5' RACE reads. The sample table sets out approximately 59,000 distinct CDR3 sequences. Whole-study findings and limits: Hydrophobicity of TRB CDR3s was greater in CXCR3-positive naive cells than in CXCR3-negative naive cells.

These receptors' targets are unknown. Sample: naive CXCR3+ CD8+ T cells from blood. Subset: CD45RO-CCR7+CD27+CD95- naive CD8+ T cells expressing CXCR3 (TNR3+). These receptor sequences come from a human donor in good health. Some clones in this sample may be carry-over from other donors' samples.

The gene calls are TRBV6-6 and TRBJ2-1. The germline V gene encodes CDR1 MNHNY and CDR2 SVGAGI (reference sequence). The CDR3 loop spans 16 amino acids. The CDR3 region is CASSYTSGSSYNEQFF.

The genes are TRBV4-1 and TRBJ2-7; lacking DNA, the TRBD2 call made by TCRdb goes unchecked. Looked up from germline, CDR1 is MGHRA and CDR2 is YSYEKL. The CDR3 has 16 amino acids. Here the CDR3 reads CASSQIAGGYLREQYF.

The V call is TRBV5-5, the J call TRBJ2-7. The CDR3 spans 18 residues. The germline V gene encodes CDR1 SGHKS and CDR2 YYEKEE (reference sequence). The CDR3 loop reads CASSSVGVDIAATVEQYF.

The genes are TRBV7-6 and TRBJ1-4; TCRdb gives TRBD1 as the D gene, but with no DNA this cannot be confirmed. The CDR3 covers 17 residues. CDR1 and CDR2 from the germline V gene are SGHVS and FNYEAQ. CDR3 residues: CASSLAGQGVVDEKLFF.

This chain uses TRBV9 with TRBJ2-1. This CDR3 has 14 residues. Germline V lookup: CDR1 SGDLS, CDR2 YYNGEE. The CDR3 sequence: CASSVVDGLNEQFF.

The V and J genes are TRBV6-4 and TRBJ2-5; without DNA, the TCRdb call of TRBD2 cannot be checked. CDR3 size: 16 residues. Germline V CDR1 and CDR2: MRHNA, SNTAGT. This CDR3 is CASSETGLAGQETQYF.

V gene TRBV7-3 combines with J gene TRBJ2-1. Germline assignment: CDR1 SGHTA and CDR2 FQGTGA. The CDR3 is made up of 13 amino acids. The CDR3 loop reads CASNNWADNEQFF.

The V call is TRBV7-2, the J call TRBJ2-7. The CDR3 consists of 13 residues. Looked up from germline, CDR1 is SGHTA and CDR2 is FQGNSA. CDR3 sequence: CASSLADFYEQYF.

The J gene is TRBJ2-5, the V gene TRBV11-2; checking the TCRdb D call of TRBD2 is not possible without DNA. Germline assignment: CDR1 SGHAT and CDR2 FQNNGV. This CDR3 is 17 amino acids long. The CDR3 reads CASSLGASGYKQETQYF.

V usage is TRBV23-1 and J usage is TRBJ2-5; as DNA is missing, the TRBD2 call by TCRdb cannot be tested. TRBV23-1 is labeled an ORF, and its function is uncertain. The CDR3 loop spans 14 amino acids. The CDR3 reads CASPAGVRQETQYF.

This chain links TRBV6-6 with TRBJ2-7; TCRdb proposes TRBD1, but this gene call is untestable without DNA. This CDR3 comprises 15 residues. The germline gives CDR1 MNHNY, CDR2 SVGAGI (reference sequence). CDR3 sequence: CASSPPGQGADEQYF.

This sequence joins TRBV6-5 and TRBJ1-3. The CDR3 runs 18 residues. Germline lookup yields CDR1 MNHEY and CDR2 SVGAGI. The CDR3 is CASSRRAVTAVAGNTIYF.

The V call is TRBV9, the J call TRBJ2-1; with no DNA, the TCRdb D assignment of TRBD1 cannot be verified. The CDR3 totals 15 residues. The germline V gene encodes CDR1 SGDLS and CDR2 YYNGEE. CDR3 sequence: CASSVDGGGRGEQFF. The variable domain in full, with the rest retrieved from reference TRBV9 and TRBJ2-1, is DSGVTQTPKHLITATGQRVTLRCSPRSGDLSVYWYQQSLDQGLQFLIQYYNGEERAKGNILERFSAQQFPDLHSELNLSSLELGDSALYFCASSVDGGGRGEQFFGPGTRLTVL.

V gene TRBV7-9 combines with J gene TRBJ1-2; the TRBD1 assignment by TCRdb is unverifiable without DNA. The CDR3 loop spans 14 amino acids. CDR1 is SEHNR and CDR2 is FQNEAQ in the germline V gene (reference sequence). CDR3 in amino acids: CASSLRSLNYGYTF.

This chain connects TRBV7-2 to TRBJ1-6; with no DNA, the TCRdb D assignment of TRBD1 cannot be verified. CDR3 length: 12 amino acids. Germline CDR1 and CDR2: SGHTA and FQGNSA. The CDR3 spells CASSLYLDNLHF.

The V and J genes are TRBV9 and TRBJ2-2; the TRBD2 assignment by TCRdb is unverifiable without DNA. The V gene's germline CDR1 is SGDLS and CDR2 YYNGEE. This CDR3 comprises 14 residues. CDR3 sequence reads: CASRALAGNGELFF.

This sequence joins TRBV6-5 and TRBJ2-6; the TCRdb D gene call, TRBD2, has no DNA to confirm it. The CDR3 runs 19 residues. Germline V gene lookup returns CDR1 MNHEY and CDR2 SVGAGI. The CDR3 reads CASSYGLAGGFSGANVLTF.

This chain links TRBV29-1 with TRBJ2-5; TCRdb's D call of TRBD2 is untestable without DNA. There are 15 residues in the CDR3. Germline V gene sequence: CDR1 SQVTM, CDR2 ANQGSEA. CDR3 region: CSVVMPAGGPETQYF.

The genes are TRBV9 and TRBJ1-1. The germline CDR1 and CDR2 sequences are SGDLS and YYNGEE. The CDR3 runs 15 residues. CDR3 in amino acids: CASSVEPDLNTEAFF.

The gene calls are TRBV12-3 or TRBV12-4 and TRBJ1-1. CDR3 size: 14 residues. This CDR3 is CASSFGVGTTEAFF.

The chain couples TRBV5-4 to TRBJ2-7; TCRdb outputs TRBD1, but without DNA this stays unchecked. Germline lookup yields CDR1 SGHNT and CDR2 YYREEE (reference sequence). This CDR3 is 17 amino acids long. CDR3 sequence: CASSPTQGQGSSYEQYF.

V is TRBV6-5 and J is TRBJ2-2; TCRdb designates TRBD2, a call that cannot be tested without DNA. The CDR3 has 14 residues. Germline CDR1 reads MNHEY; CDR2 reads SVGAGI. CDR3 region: CASSYVAGPGELFF.

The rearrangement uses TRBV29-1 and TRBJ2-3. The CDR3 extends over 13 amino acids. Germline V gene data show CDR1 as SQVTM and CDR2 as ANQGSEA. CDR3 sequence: CSVVQDSTDTQYF.

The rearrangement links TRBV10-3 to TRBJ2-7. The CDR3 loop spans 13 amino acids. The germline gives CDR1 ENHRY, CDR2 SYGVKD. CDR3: CAISQPPRPEQYF.

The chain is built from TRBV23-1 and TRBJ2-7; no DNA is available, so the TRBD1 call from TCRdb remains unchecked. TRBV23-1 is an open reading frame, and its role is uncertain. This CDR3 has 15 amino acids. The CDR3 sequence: CASSRGDRGDYEQYF.

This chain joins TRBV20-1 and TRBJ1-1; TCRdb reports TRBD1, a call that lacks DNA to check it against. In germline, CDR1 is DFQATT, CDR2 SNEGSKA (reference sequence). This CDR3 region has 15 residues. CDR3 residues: CSARERQGPDTEAFF.

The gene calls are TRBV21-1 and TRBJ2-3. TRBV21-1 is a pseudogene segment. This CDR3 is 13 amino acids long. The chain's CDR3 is CASSTPLGDTQYF.

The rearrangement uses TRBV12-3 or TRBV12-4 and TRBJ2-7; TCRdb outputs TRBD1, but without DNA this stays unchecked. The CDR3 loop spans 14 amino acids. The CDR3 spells CASSLLGLFYEQYF.

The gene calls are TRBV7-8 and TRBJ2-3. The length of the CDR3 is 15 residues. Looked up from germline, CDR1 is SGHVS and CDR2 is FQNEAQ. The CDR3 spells CASSRLTPYTDTQYF.

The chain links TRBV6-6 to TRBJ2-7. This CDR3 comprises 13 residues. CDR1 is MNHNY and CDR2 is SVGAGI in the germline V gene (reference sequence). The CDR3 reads CASSLLSTYEQYF.

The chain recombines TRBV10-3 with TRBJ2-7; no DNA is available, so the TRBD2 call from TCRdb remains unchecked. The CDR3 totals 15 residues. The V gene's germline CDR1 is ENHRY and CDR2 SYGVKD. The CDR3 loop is CAINDLAGDSYEQYF.